The 7 T cell receptor beta chains below were found in one sample sequenced in a study of shared clonotypes between healthy human individuals. Naive CD8 isolation took CD45RO-negative cells positively selected for CCR7 and excluded terminally differentiated effector memory CD45RA+ cells. TCRdb keeps only in-frame clones here, not all; method: immunoSEQ multiplex PCR. In the table there are approximately 740,000 clones, 92% of which are singletons. The sample was naive CD8+ T cells sorted from blood. These receptors all stem from a man aged 25-45 years in good health.

CDR3 protein: CASRSSGRLPTGDEQFF. CDR3 DNA sequence: TGTGCCAGCAGAAGTAGCGGGAGGCTTCCAACGGGCGATGAGCAGTTCTTC. The rearrangement joins TRBV7-9 to TRBJ2-1, with 10 bases lining up with TRBD2. The J segment lost 8 bases and the V segment lost 6 bases, leaving 16 bases of the junction unmatched. The CDR3 has 17 amino acids. Germline CDR1 SEHNR, CDR2 FQNEAQ (reference sequence).

The J gene is TRBJ2-6, the V gene TRBV29-1, with D uncertain. This CDR3 contains 15 residues. CDR1 and CDR2 from the germline V gene are SQVTM and ANQGSEA. V was clipped by 4 bases and J by 0 bases, with 10 bases between them. The CDR3, as DNA: TGCAGCGTTGCCGCGTTGGACTCTGGGGCCAACGTCCTGACTTTC. Its translation: CSVAALDSGANVLTF.

The chain is built from TRBV7-9 and TRBJ1-3, with D uncertain. Germline lookup yields CDR1 SEHNR and CDR2 FQNEAQ (reference sequence). The CDR3 runs 14 residues. With 5 bases removed from V and 4 bases from J, the gap between germline ends came to 12 bases. CDR3 residues: CASSPPRAGNTIYF. As DNA, the CDR3 is TGTGCCAGCAGCCCTCCGCGCGCGGGAAACACCATATATTTT.

This sequence joins TRBV6-5 and TRBJ2-7; D is perhaps TRBD1 or TRBD2 (5 bases each). V gave up 6 bases and J gave up 5 bases, with 20 bases separating them. Germline CDR1 reads MNHEY; CDR2 reads SVGAGI. The CDR3 spans 15 residues. The CDR3 nucleotides are TGTGCCAGCAGGGAGGACGGACGGGGCGGCGACGAGCAGTACTTC. Its translation is CASREDGRGGDEQYF.

This clone was found a few times. The V call is TRBV7-6, the J call TRBJ2-1, with D hard to call. This CDR3 is 12 amino acids long. Germline V CDR1 and CDR2: SGHVS, FNYEAQ. V lost 5 bases and J 5 bases, leaving 7 bases between the germline ends. The CDR3: CASSTINNEQFF. CDR3 nucleotides: TGTGCCAGCAGCACAATCAACAATGAGCAGTTCTTC.

This rearrangement joins TRBV9 to TRBJ2-4, with a weak D call TRBD2 (5 bases). The CDR3 covers 14 residues. CDR1 and CDR2 (germline): SGDLS, YYNGEE. Trimming shortened V by 3 bases and J by 2 bases, and 9 bases separated the two germline ends. The CDR3 DNA reads as TGTGCCAGCAGCGGGGTAGCGTCCAAAAACATTCAGTACTTC. This sequence encodes CASSGVASKNIQYF.

The genes are TRBV6-4 and TRBJ2-3; D gene uncertain. V was pared by 8 bases and J by 1 base, with 13 bases between. CDR1 is MRHNA, CDR2 SNTAGT, per germline. The CDR3 extends over 14 amino acids. The CDR3 DNA follows: TGTGCCAGCTCGAGACTTATTGGCACAGATACGCAGTATTTT. Protein: CASSRLIGTDTQYF.